Each of the 3 T cell receptor beta chains below was sequenced from the same sample in a study of CD8 T cells in Susac syndrome. Random-hexamer reverse transcription was applied to roughly 0.5 to 1 ug RNA. TCRdb recomputed calls from the immunoSEQ multiplex PCR reads with MiXCR, one row per CDR3 protein. The table lists about 110,000 distinct CDR3 sequences, 94% of them singletons. The material sequenced was CD8+ T cells from PBMCs. These receptors were taken from a human donor with Susac syndrome.

The V gene is TRBV3-1, the J gene TRBJ2-1; possible D gene TRBD1, 6 bases. The CDR3 spans 15 residues. Deletions cut 4 bases from V and 4 bases from J, with 14 bases between. Germline CDR1 LGHDT, CDR2 YNNKEL (reference sequence). CDR3 nucleotide sequence: TGTGCCAGCAGCCGGGACCGGACAGATTACAATGAGCAGTTCTTC. Translated, it gives CASSRDRTDYNEQFF.

This rearrangement joins TRBV20-1 to TRBJ1-2, with D possibly matching TRBD1 (5 bases). Germline values: CDR1 DFQATT, CDR2 SNEGSKA (reference sequence). The CDR3 loop spans 17 amino acids. V dropped 4 bases and J dropped 0 bases, with 21 bases sitting between them. The CDR3 coding sequence is TGCAGTGCTAATGCCGGGACTGCCATCCCCGCTAACTATGGCTACACCTTC. This encodes CSANAGTAIPANYGYTF.

The chain combines TRBV9 with TRBJ1-5, with D perhaps TRBD1 (6 bases). This CDR3 spans 15 amino acids. With 3 bases removed from V and 5 bases from J, the gap between germline ends came to 15 bases. Germline CDR1 SGDLS, CDR2 YYNGEE. DNA of the CDR3: TGTGCCAGCAGCGAAGACTGGTCAGGGGATCAGCCCCAGCATTTT. This translates into CASSEDWSGDQPQHF.